This is a list of T cell receptor beta chains from one sample in a study of blood T cell repertoires in COVID-19. This table comes from immunoSEQ multiplex PCR, and its TCRdb copy is limited to in-frame clones, with some not included. The sample has about 250,000 clones, around 85% seen once. The sample consisted of peripheral blood. The receptor set was obtained from an elderly man with acute or convalescent COVID-19. Each CDR3 is given with its conserved first and last residue. D genes are given only for firm matches. The size field is filled for only some rows; it gives once, few, many or a size class.

J gene: TRBJ2-2
clone size: NA
D gene: NA
V gene: TRBV12-3/TRBV12-4
CDR3 protein: CASSLRNTGELFF
CDR3 DNA: TGTGCCAGCAGTCTCCGTAACACCGGGGAGCTGTTTTTT

J gene: TRBJ1-6
clone size: NA
D gene: TRBD1
V gene: TRBV5-1
CDR3 protein: CASSRDRASPNSPLHF
CDR3 DNA: TGCGCCAGCAGCAGGGACAGGGCATCCCCTAATTCACCCCTCCACTTT

J gene: TRBJ1-2
clone size: NA
D gene: TRBD1
V gene: TRBV6-5
CDR3 protein: CASRGTGDYGYTF
CDR3 DNA: TGTGCCAGCAGGGGGACAGGAGACTATGGCTACACCTTC

J gene: TRBJ1-6
clone size: NA
D gene: TRBD1
V gene: TRBV6-1
CDR3 protein: CASSDLGQGRSPLHF
CDR3 DNA: TGTGCCAGCAGTGACCTAGGACAGGGAAGGTCACCCCTCCACTTT

J gene: TRBJ2-3
clone size: NA
D gene: NA
V gene: TRBV24-1
CDR3 protein: CATSDLPQGSQYF
CDR3 DNA: TGTGCCACCAGTGATTTGCCACAGGGCTCGCAGTATTTT

J gene: TRBJ1-1
clone size: NA
D gene: NA
V gene: TRBV2
CDR3 protein: CASRPQVLTEAFF
CDR3 DNA: TGTGCCAGCAGACCCCAGGTTTTAACTGAAGCTTTCTTT

J gene: TRBJ1-1
clone size: NA
D gene: NA
V gene: TRBV27
CDR3 protein: CASSLSPGDWNTEAFF
CDR3 DNA: TGTGCCAGCAGTTTATCGCCCGGGGACTGGAACACTGAAGCTTTCTTT

J gene: TRBJ1-1
clone size: NA
D gene: NA
V gene: TRBV20-1
CDR3 protein: CSAKGGTEAFF
CDR3 DNA: TGCAGTGCGAAGGGAGGCACTGAAGCTTTCTTT

J gene: TRBJ1-4
clone size: NA
D gene: NA
V gene: TRBV18
CDR3 protein: CASSPSTAWNEKLFF
CDR3 DNA: TGTGCCAGCTCACCCTCCACAGCCTGGAATGAAAAACTGTTTTTT

J gene: TRBJ1-1
clone size: few
D gene: NA
V gene: TRBV3-1/TRBV3-2
CDR3 protein: CASSQVRATEAFF
CDR3 DNA: TGTGCCAGCAGCCAAGTGAGGGCCACAGAAGCTTTCTTT

J gene: TRBJ2-5
clone size: NA
D gene: NA
V gene: TRBV6-1
CDR3 protein: CASSEGWGLARETQYF
CDR3 DNA: TGTGCCAGCAGTGAAGGTTGGGGACTTGCGAGAGAGACCCAGTACTTC

J gene: TRBJ2-1
clone size: NA
D gene: TRBD2
V gene: TRBV7-3
CDR3 protein: CASSPTSGLYNEQFF
CDR3 DNA: TGTGCCAGCAGCCCGACTAGCGGGTTATACAATGAGCAGTTCTTC

J gene: TRBJ2-5
clone size: NA
D gene: NA
V gene: TRBV5-1
CDR3 protein: CASSLGAGGYETQYF
CDR3 DNA: TGCGCCAGCAGCTTGGGAGCAGGGGGGTACGAGACCCAGTACTTC

J gene: TRBJ1-3
clone size: NA
D gene: NA
V gene: TRBV11-2
CDR3 protein: CASSLGPSGNTIYF
CDR3 DNA: TGTGCCAGCAGCTTAGGGCCCTCTGGAAACACCATATATTTT

J gene: TRBJ1-2
clone size: NA
D gene: NA
V gene: TRBV5-1
CDR3 protein: CASSLDMPDNYGYTF
CDR3 DNA: TGCGCCAGCAGCTTGGATATGCCAGATAACTATGGCTACACCTTC

J gene: TRBJ1-1
clone size: few
D gene: NA
V gene: TRBV10-3
CDR3 protein: CAISESIIEGEKNTEAFF
CDR3 DNA: TGTGCCATCAGTGAGTCGATAATTGAGGGGGAGAAGAACACTGAAGCTTTCTTT

J gene: TRBJ2-7
clone size: NA
D gene: TRBD2
V gene: TRBV5-1
CDR3 protein: CASSLDPGGAFYEQYF
CDR3 DNA: TGCGCCAGCAGCTTGGACCCCGGGGGGGCCTTCTACGAGCAGTACTTC

J gene: TRBJ2-1
clone size: NA
D gene: NA
V gene: TRBV11-2
CDR3 protein: CASSLVPRNEQFF
CDR3 DNA: TGTGCCAGCAGCTTAGTCCCGCGCAATGAGCAGTTCTTC

J gene: TRBJ2-7
clone size: NA
D gene: TRBD1
V gene: TRBV3-1/TRBV3-2
CDR3 protein: CASSIQGGPYEQYF
CDR3 DNA: TGTGCCAGCAGCATACAGGGGGGTCCCTACGAGCAGTACTTC

J gene: TRBJ2-5
clone size: once
D gene: NA
V gene: TRBV5-6
CDR3 protein: CASSWRGADKTQYF
CDR3 DNA: TGTGCCAGCAGCTGGAGGGGCGCGGACAAGACCCAGTACTTC

J gene: TRBJ1-5
clone size: NA
D gene: NA
V gene: TRBV6-5
CDR3 protein: CASSQWQGIDQPQHF
CDR3 DNA: TGTGCCAGCAGTCAATGGCAGGGGATAGATCAGCCCCAGCATTTT

J gene: TRBJ1-5
clone size: NA
D gene: NA
V gene: TRBV2
CDR3 protein: CASSETGWGDNQPQHF
CDR3 DNA: TGTGCCAGCAGTGAGACGGGGTGGGGGGACAATCAGCCCCAGCATTTT

J gene: TRBJ1-3
clone size: NA
D gene: NA
V gene: TRBV6-5
CDR3 protein: CASFLNGNTIYF
CDR3 DNA: TGTGCCAGCTTCTTAAATGGAAACACCATATATTTT

J gene: TRBJ2-7
clone size: NA
D gene: NA
V gene: TRBV5-8
CDR3 protein: CASSRPGRSYEQYF
CDR3 DNA: TGTGCCAGCAGCCGACCAGGTCGCTCCTACGAGCAGTACTTC

J gene: TRBJ1-6
clone size: NA
D gene: NA
V gene: TRBV3-1/TRBV3-2
CDR3 protein: CASSQRSTGLTPLHF
CDR3 DNA: TGTGCCAGCAGCCAACGTAGTACAGGGCTAACACCCCTCCACTTT

J gene: TRBJ2-3
clone size: NA
D gene: TRBD2
V gene: TRBV27
CDR3 protein: CAAAPSGRPTTDTQYF
CDR3 DNA: TGTGCCGCGGCCCCTAGCGGGAGGCCTACCACAGATACGCAGTATTTT

J gene: TRBJ2-2
clone size: NA
D gene: NA
V gene: TRBV18
CDR3 protein: CASSRRQENTGELFF
CDR3 DNA: TGTGCCAGCTCACGCCGACAGGAGAACACCGGGGAGCTGTTTTTT

J gene: TRBJ1-5
clone size: once
D gene: TRBD1
V gene: TRBV15
CDR3 protein: CATSRDPGQGNQPQHF
CDR3 DNA: TGTGCCACCAGCAGAGATCCGGGACAGGGCAATCAGCCCCAGCATTTT

J gene: TRBJ2-2
clone size: NA
D gene: NA
V gene: TRBV5-1
CDR3 protein: CASSRTGLSFTGELFF
CDR3 DNA: TGCGCCAGCAGTCGCACGGGACTCTCTTTCACCGGGGAGCTGTTTTTT

J gene: TRBJ2-7
clone size: NA
D gene: NA
V gene: TRBV28
CDR3 protein: CASSLGLISYEQYF
CDR3 DNA: TGTGCCAGCAGTTTAGGACTGATCTCCTACGAGCAGTACTTC

J gene: TRBJ1-2
clone size: NA
D gene: TRBD1
V gene: TRBV3-1/TRBV3-2
CDR3 protein: CASTQRGQGYTF
CDR3 DNA: TGTGCCAGCACCCAGAGGGGGCAAGGCTACACCTTC

J gene: TRBJ2-7
clone size: NA
D gene: TRBD1
V gene: TRBV5-1
CDR3 protein: CASSLQGVGYEQYF
CDR3 DNA: TGCGCCAGCAGCTTGCAGGGGGTGGGATACGAGCAGTACTTC

J gene: TRBJ1-6
clone size: NA
D gene: NA
V gene: TRBV2
CDR3 protein: CASSGGGSYNSPLHF
CDR3 DNA: TGTGCCAGCAGTGGGGGGGGCTCCTATAATTCACCCCTCCACTTT

J gene: TRBJ1-4
clone size: NA
D gene: NA
V gene: TRBV6-1
CDR3 protein: CASSEDLRTGNEKLFF
CDR3 DNA: TGTGCCAGCAGTGAAGACCTTCGGACGGGGAATGAAAAACTGTTTTTT

J gene: TRBJ1-4
clone size: NA
D gene: TRBD1
V gene: TRBV5-6
CDR3 protein: CASSLLAGGGTNEKLFF
CDR3 DNA: TGTGCCAGCAGCTTGTTGGCAGGGGGAGGAACTAATGAAAAACTGTTTTTT

J gene: TRBJ2-1
clone size: NA
D gene: TRBD2
V gene: TRBV7-2
CDR3 protein: CASSLLAALYNEQFF
CDR3 DNA: TGTGCCAGCAGCCTACTAGCGGCGTTATACAATGAGCAGTTCTTC

J gene: TRBJ1-4
clone size: few
D gene: TRBD1
V gene: TRBV6-5
CDR3 protein: CASSYFGQALEKLFF
CDR3 DNA: TGTGCCAGCAGTTATTTCGGACAGGCCCTGGAAAAACTGTTTTTT

J gene: TRBJ2-3
clone size: NA
D gene: NA
V gene: TRBV24-1
CDR3 protein: CATSERRLNTDTQYF
CDR3 DNA: TGTGCCACCAGTGAGAGGAGGCTTAACACAGATACGCAGTATTTT